This T cell receptor (beta chain) is drawn from a study of blood T cell repertoires in COVID-19. The assay was immunoSEQ multiplex PCR, and TCRdb's table has in-frame clones only and misses some. Seen here are about 170,000 clones, roughly 84% observed once, and the top ten hold 6.9%. Trimming took 6 bases from V and 9 from J, leaving 13 bases between them. The CDR3 sequence is 12 residues long. In germline, CDR1 is SGHTA, CDR2 FQGNSA. The sample taken for sequencing was peripheral blood. The sequence came from a man older than 75 with COVID-19, enrolled during active disease. This sequence joins TRBV7-2 and TRBJ2-3; D possibly corresponds to TRBD2 (6 bases). CDR3 in amino acids: CASSYGRGTQYF. The CDR3, as DNA: TGTGCCAGCAGTTATGGCCGGGGGACGCAGTATTTT.